These 32 T cell receptor beta chains originate from one sample sequenced in a study of shared clonotypes between healthy human individuals. Sequenced by immunoSEQ multiplex PCR; TCRdb stores in-frame clones only, minus some. The sample contains about 1,500,000 clones, roughly 96% of which appear only once. The sequencing input was naive CD4+ T cells sorted from blood. Noted subset: CD45RA+ positively selected. These receptors originate from a man aged 25 to 40 in good health.

The chain recombines TRBV19 with TRBJ2-4; D gene unclear. Trimming removed 4 bases at V and 4 bases at J, with 14 bases between. Germline V gene lookup returns CDR1 LNHDA and CDR2 SQIVND (reference sequence). The CDR3 has 15 residues. In DNA, the CDR3 is TGTGCCAGTAGTACCCTTTGGGAAGCGAAAAACATTCAGTACTTC. Translating gives CASSTLWEAKNIQYF.

The chain combines TRBV27 with TRBJ2-1; D is uncertain. Germline V CDR1 and CDR2: MNHEY, SMNVEV (reference sequence). CDR3 length: 15 amino acids. The ends were cut back, 4 bases at V and 4 bases at J, with 14 bases in the middle. The CDR3 nucleotides read TGTGCCAGCAGTTCGGACGCACGTACTTACAATGAGCAGTTCTTC. Its protein product is CASSSDARTYNEQFF.

This chain joins TRBV2 and TRBJ2-7; D remains unclear. V was clipped by 7 bases and J by 2 bases, with 15 bases between them. The V gene's germline CDR1 is SNHLY and CDR2 FYNNEI. This CDR3 has 14 residues. The CDR3 coding sequence is TGTGCCAGCATCAAAAGTGGTGTCACCTACGAGCAGTACTTC. Its protein is CASIKSGVTYEQYF. The entire variable domain, with the rest obtained from reference TRBV2 and TRBJ2-7, is as follows: EPEVTQTPSHQVTQMGQEVILRCVPISNHLYFYWYRQILGQKVEFLVSFYNNEISEKSEIFDDQFSVERPDGSNFTLKIRSTKLEDSAMYFCASIKSGVTYEQYFGPGTRLTVT.

The chain is built from TRBV5-1 and TRBJ2-7; the D call may be TRBD1 or TRBD2 (5 bases each). V shed 7 bases and J shed 3 bases, with 17 bases lying between them. The CDR3 runs to 14 residues. In germline, CDR1 is SGHRS, CDR2 YFSETQ. The CDR3 sequence is CASRSRDGFYEQYF. The CDR3 DNA sequence: TGCGCCAGCCGATCCCGGGACGGATTCTACGAGCAGTACTTC.

The gene calls are TRBV4-2 and TRBJ2-1; D not certain. CDR1 is LGHNA, CDR2 YNFKEQ, per germline. Trimming stripped 0 bases from V and 3 bases from J, with 6 bases between. The CDR3 runs 14 residues. The CDR3 spells CASSQEASYNEQFF. The CDR3 region has the DNA TGTGCCAGCAGCCAAGAAGCCAGCTACAATGAGCAGTTCTTC.

The chain employs TRBV7-2 and TRBJ2-5; no firm D call. The V gene lost 4 bases and the J gene lost 2 bases, with 8 bases spanning the gap. The CDR3 extends over 13 amino acids. The germline V gene encodes CDR1 SGHTA and CDR2 FQGNSA. The CDR3 nucleotides read TGTGCCAGCAGCTATAACAGACAAGAGACCCAGTACTTC. Protein sequence: CASSYNRQETQYF.

The chain carries TRBV7-9 and TRBJ1-3, with D unresolved. This CDR3 comprises 14 residues. V was pared by 5 bases and J by 1 base, with 9 bases between. CDR1 is SEHNR, CDR2 FQNEAQ, per germline (reference sequence). DNA of the CDR3: TGTGCCAGCAGCCCCGGGATTTCTGGAAACACCATATATTTT. Its protein product is CASSPGISGNTIYF.

V gene TRBV5-5 combines with J gene TRBJ2-2, with TRBD1 identical over 9 bases. Trimming took 4 bases from V and 2 from J; bases not matched to a gene: 6. Germline lookup yields CDR1 SGHKS and CDR2 YYEKEE (reference sequence). The CDR3 sequence is 16 residues long. The CDR3 DNA is TGTGCCAGCAGCCCACGGACAGGGGCCAACACCGGGGAGCTGTTTTTT. This translates into CASSPRTGANTGELFF.

This clone was seen a few times. This chain links TRBV12-2 with TRBJ2-2. TRBV12-2 is noted as a pseudogene. The CDR3 loop spans 12 amino acids. This CDR3 reads CASRKKIGELFF. As DNA, the CDR3 is TGTGCAAGTCGCAAGAAGATCGGGGAGCTGTTTTTT.

V and J are TRBV28 and TRBJ2-7; TRBD1 matches at 9 bases. This CDR3 contains 15 residues. Germline V gene lookup returns CDR1 MDHEN and CDR2 SYDVKM. Unmatched junction bases numbered 12, after V lost 7 bases and J lost 5 bases. The CDR3 sequence: CASTQTGTGNHEQYF. CDR3 in DNA: TGTGCCAGCACTCAGACCGGGACAGGGAACCACGAGCAGTACTTC.

The chain recombines TRBV11-2 with TRBJ2-3; D is uncertain. Deletions cut 5 bases from V and 0 bases from J, with 6 bases between. The CDR3 totals 13 residues. Germline V gene lookup returns CDR1 SGHAT and CDR2 FQNNGV. CDR3 sequence: CASSIYSTDTQYF. For the CDR3, the DNA is TGTGCCAGCAGCATATACAGCACAGATACGCAGTATTTT.

CDR3 nucleotide sequence: TGTGCCAGCAGCTCACTACAGGCCTTAAATTATCTTGGTGGCTACACCTTC. It is translated as CASSSLQALNYLGGYTF. This chain joins TRBV7-2 and TRBJ1-2; D is perhaps TRBD1 (5 bases). The CDR3 is made up of 17 amino acids. V was shortened by 4 bases and J by 7 bases, with 25 bases between the two germline ends. Germline V lookup: CDR1 SGHTA, CDR2 FQGNSA.

This chain uses TRBV7-2 with TRBJ2-1; 14 bases align to TRBD2. The trim removed 2 bases at V and 6 bases at J, leaving 3 bases unmatched. The germline CDR1 and CDR2 sequences are SGHTA and FQGNSA. The CDR3 is 16 amino acids. CDR3 region: CASSLTGTSGGNEQFF. CDR3 nucleotide sequence: TGTGCCAGCAGCTTAACCGGGACTAGCGGGGGCAATGAGCAGTTCTTC.

The chain employs TRBV9 and TRBJ2-2; 11 bases match TRBD2. The CDR3 is made up of 16 amino acids. The ends lost 4 bases at V and 7 bases at J; junction bases unmatched: 9. Germline V gene sequence: CDR1 SGDLS, CDR2 YYNGEE. In DNA form, the CDR3 reads TGTGCCAGCAGCTCTAGACTAGCGGGAAGGGTCGGGGAGCTGTTTTTT. As protein: CASSSRLAGRVGELFF.

The chain links TRBV4-3 to TRBJ2-3; 11 bases fit TRBD2. After removal of 0 bases from V and 2 bases from J, the junction contained 7 bases not matched to a gene. The CDR3 has 18 residues. Germline values: CDR1 LGHNA, CDR2 YSLEER. The CDR3 region has the DNA TGCGCCAGCAGCCAAGATCAGGGGACTAGCGGCCTCACAGATACGCAGTATTTT. Residues: CASSQDQGTSGLTDTQYF.

A word on this clone: The identical CDR3 is also encoded by other nucleotide sequences in the sample. This chain links TRBV7-2 with TRBJ1-2; 8 nucleotides agree with TRBD1. The CDR3 covers 14 residues. Germline CDR1 is SGHTA and CDR2 is FQGNSA. With V trimmed by 3 bases and J by 5 bases, 5 bases remained unmatched. CDR3 sequence reads: CASSLGTGSYGYTF. CDR3 bases: TGTGCCAGCAGCTTGGGGACAGGCTCATATGGCTACACCTTC.

This clone came up once. This chain uses TRBV19 with TRBJ1-3; no clear D. CDR1 and CDR2 (germline): LNHDA, SQIVND (reference sequence). This CDR3 has 14 amino acids. The germline V and J ends were trimmed by 6 bases and 0 bases, with 9 bases remaining between them. CDR3: CASSRLISGNTIYF. CDR3 coding DNA: TGTGCCAGTAGCAGACTCATCTCTGGAAACACCATATATTTT.

For the CDR3, the DNA is TGTGCCAGCAGCCACCCCGCGGGGCGGAAGTTCTTC. Translating it yields CASSHPAGRKFF. The genes are TRBV14 and TRBJ2-1, with D tentatively TRBD2 (6 bases). From germline, CDR1 is SGHDN and CDR2 FVKESK. The CDR3 contains 12 residues. V was shortened by 3 bases and J by 14 bases, with 14 bases between the two germline ends.

V and J are TRBV11-2 and TRBJ2-4, with 14 bases matching TRBD2. V shed 5 bases, J shed 8 bases, and the junction held 2 bases outside the gene matches. The V gene's germline CDR1 is SGHAT and CDR2 FQNNGV. The CDR3 totals 14 residues. The CDR3 region is CASSPGLAGDIQYF. Written as DNA, the CDR3 is TGTGCCAGCAGCCCGGGACTAGCGGGGGACATTCAGTACTTC.

The V gene is TRBV20-1, the J gene TRBJ1-2, with D unclear. V was clipped by 0 bases and J by 11 bases, with 10 bases between them. In germline, CDR1 is DFQATT, CDR2 SNEGSKA (reference sequence). This CDR3 has 11 amino acids. The CDR3 protein is CSARDDSLYTF. The CDR3 nucleotides are TGCAGTGCTAGAGATGATTCCCTATACACCTTC.

This clone was detected only once. The chain is built from TRBV29-1 and TRBJ2-2, with TRBD1 identical over 7 bases. The germline CDR1 and CDR2 sequences are SQVTM and ANQGSEA. V dropped 1 base and J dropped 2; count of bases not matched to a gene: 4. The CDR3 length is 15 residues. CDR3 protein: CSVEARDRNTGELFF. CDR3 in DNA: TGCAGCGTTGAAGCCCGGGACAGAAACACCGGGGAGCTGTTTTTT.

The chain recombines TRBV5-5 with TRBJ1-5; TRBD1 might be the D (5 bases). The V gene's germline CDR1 is SGHKS and CDR2 YYEKEE (reference sequence). Deletions cut 0 bases from V and 1 base from J, with 8 bases between. The CDR3 length is 15 residues. CDR3 DNA sequence: TGTGCCAGCAGCTTGGGGGGGTACAGCAATCAGCCCCAGCATTTT. Translated, it gives CASSLGGYSNQPQHF.

This chain uses TRBV7-9 with TRBJ2-4, with D tentatively TRBD2 (6 bases). The germline V and J ends were trimmed by 5 bases and 6 bases, with 23 bases remaining between them. The germline V gene encodes CDR1 SEHNR and CDR2 FQNEAQ (reference sequence). This CDR3 spans 17 amino acids. CDR3 DNA sequence: TGTGCCAGCAGCCAGAAACCCGGGACCCCGGAGGGAAACATTCAGTACTTC. Translation gives CASSQKPGTPEGNIQYF.

The rearrangement uses TRBV18 and TRBJ2-7; D not certain. This CDR3 has 13 amino acids. In germline, CDR1 is KGHSH, CDR2 LQKENI. Trimming stripped 5 bases from V and 2 bases from J, with 10 bases between. The CDR3 sequence is CASSKDGTYEQYF. CDR3 coding DNA: TGTGCCAGCTCAAAGGACGGAACCTACGAGCAGTACTTC.

The rearrangement links TRBV9 to TRBJ1-2, with D hard to call. CDR1 and CDR2 from the germline V gene are SGDLS and YYNGEE. V shed 0 bases and J shed 2 bases, with 5 bases lying between them. This CDR3 spans 13 amino acids. The DNA for the CDR3 is TGTGCCAGCAGCGTAGACGAGAACTATGGCTACACCTTC. It yields the protein CASSVDENYGYTF.

The gene calls are TRBV5-1 and TRBJ2-7; D may correspond to TRBD1 or TRBD2 (5 bases each). This CDR3 region has 14 residues. V lost 9 bases to trimming and J lost 3 bases, with 19 bases between them. In germline, CDR1 is SGHRS, CDR2 YFSETQ. The CDR3 loop is CATRNRDGGYEQYF. DNA for the CDR3: TGCGCCACCCGAAACCGGGACGGAGGCTACGAGCAGTACTTC.

The chain combines TRBV11-3 with TRBJ2-2, with D uncertain. V lost 6 bases and J lost 3, with 8 bases in between. The germline CDR1 and CDR2 sequences are SGHNT and YENEEA. This CDR3 has 13 residues. The CDR3 spells CASRSRYTGELFF. As DNA, the CDR3 is TGTGCCAGCAGAAGTAGATACACCGGGGAGCTGTTTTTT. The whole variable domain, remainder taken from reference TRBV11-3 and TRBJ2-2, is EAGVVQSPRYKIIEKKQPVAFWCNPISGHNTLYWYLQNLGQGPELLIRYENEEAVDDSQLPKDRFSAERLKGVDSTLKIQPAELGDSAVYLCASRSRYTGELFFGEGSRLTVL.

The chain joins TRBV27 to TRBJ2-5; TRBD1 is a possible D gene (6 bases). The V gene lost 8 bases and the J gene lost 1 base, with 17 bases spanning the gap. Germline loops: CDR1 MNHEY, CDR2 SMNVEV (reference sequence). The CDR3 consists of 15 residues. The CDR3 sequence: CASGLQGMGQETQYF. In nucleotides, the CDR3 is TGTGCCAGCGGGCTACAGGGAATGGGCCAAGAGACCCAGTACTTC.

This sequence joins TRBV28 and TRBJ2-7; 10 nucleotides align to TRBD2. In germline, CDR1 is MDHEN, CDR2 SYDVKM. Losses at the gene ends were 6 bases for V and 2 bases for J; bases not matched to a gene: 7. CDR3 size: 15 residues. Here the CDR3 DNA reads TGTGCCAGCAGGGCCCGTAGCGGGAGGACCTACGAGCAGTACTTC. Translating gives CASRARSGRTYEQYF. The full variable domain, completed using reference TRBV28 and TRBJ2-7, is DVKVTQSSRYLVKRTGEKVFLECVQDMDHENMFWYRQDPGLGLRLIYFSYDVKMKEKGDIPEGYSVSREKKERFSLILESASTNQTSMYLCASRARSGRTYEQYFGPGTRLTVT.

The chain carries TRBV2 and TRBJ1-5; D might be TRBD1 (5 bases). The V end was cut by 7 bases, the J end by 0 bases, with 10 bases between. Germline V gene data show CDR1 as SNHLY and CDR2 as FYNNEI. The CDR3 contains 14 residues. For the CDR3, the DNA is TGTGCCAGCATGGTAGGGGATAGCAATCAGCCCCAGCATTTT. The encoded protein is CASMVGDSNQPQHF.

The gene calls are TRBV7-9 and TRBJ1-4; D may be TRBD1 (6 bases). Germline-derived CDR1 and CDR2 are SEHNR and FQNEAQ (reference sequence). The CDR3 consists of 15 residues. V was clipped by 8 bases and J by 7 bases, with 20 bases between them. CDR3 region: CASGTPGPSFEKLFF. For the CDR3, the DNA is TGTGCCAGCGGGACACCGGGCCCCAGTTTTGAAAAACTGTTTTTT.

The gene calls are TRBV7-8 and TRBJ1-1; the D is unclear. Between the trimmed V and J ends, which lost 1 base and 3 bases, there was a span of 9 bases. The CDR3 spans 14 residues. From germline, CDR1 is SGHVS and CDR2 FQNEAQ. The CDR3 DNA is TGTGCCAGCAGCTTAGAAGGGAAGTACACTGAAGCTTTCTTT. Protein sequence: CASSLEGKYTEAFF.